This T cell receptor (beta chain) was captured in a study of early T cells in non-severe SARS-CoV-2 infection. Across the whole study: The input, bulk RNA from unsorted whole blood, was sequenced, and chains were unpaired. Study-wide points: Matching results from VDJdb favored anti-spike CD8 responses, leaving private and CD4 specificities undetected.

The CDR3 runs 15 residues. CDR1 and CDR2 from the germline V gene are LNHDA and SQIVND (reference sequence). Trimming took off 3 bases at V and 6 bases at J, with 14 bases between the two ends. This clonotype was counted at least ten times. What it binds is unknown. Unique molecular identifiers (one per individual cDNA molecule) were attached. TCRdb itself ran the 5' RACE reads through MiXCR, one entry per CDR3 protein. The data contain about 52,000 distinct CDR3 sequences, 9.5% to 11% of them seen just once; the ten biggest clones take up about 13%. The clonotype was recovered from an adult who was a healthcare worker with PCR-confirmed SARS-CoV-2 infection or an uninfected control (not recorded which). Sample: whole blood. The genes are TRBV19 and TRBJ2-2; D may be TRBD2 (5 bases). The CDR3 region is CASSIRKRGAGELFF. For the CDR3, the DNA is TGTGCCAGTAGTATCCGTAAACGGGGTGCCGGGGAGCTGTTTTTT.